The 31 T cell receptor beta chains below come from one sample, sequenced in a study of cytomegalovirus exposure and HLA in healthy donors (TCRdb year 2017). Library generation was performed with the immunoSEQ multiplex PCR assay. For the multiplex PCR, a mixture combining 60 forward primers for TCR Vbeta segments and 13 reverse primers for TCR Jbeta segments was used. Held by TCRdb, this immuneACCESS table contains in-frame sequences only and omits some clones. Under half of the omission traces to an unresolved V gene where checked; the cause of the rest is unknown. This sample's table carries about 43,000 clones. Together, the top ten hold approximately 1.7% of the sample. Sequencing was performed on PBMCs. These receptors all come from a woman in her twenties or thirties in good health and CMV-seronegative.

V gene TRBV6-1 combines with J gene TRBJ1-1; TRBD1 agrees at 7 bases. The CDR3 contains 15 residues. V shed 5 bases, J shed 4 bases, and the junction held 10 bases outside the gene matches. Germline CDR1 MNHNS, CDR2 SASEGT. The CDR3 region is CASSSRQGRGTEAFF. The CDR3 DNA sequence: TGTGCCAGCAGTTCCCGACAGGGCAGAGGCACTGAAGCTTTCTTT.

The gene calls are TRBV6-5 and TRBJ1-4; no clear D. This CDR3 is 13 amino acids long. V was shortened by 6 bases and J by 4 bases, with 9 bases between the two germline ends. Per germline, CDR1 MNHEY and CDR2 SVGAGI. The CDR3 DNA sequence: TGTGCCAGCAGCCCCACGGGTAATGAAAAACTGTTTTTT. Amino acid sequence: CASSPTGNEKLFF.

V is TRBV4-1 and J is TRBJ1-2; no firm D call. Germline CDR1 MGHRA, CDR2 YSYEKL. V gave up 0 bases and J gave up 4 bases, with 6 bases separating them. The CDR3 loop spans 13 amino acids. Here the CDR3 DNA reads TGCGCCAGCAGCCAAGACGTCGGCTATGGCTACACCTTC. Amino acids: CASSQDVGYGYTF.

Remarks on this clone: At one boundary the junction diverges from the germline segment, which might be a read error. The J gene is TRBJ1-2, the V gene TRBV30; D gene uncertain. Germline loops: CDR1 GTSNPN, CDR2 SVGIG (reference sequence). This CDR3 has 11 amino acids. CDR3 DNA: TGTGCCTGGAGTACTAGACGGACGCCTGCCTTC. It is translated as CAWSTRRTPAF.

The chain carries TRBV5-1 and TRBJ1-2, with D possibly matching TRBD1 (6 bases). This CDR3 region has 13 residues. The germline V gene has CDR1 SGHRS and CDR2 YFSETQ. Trimming stripped 3 bases from V and 6 bases from J, with 12 bases between. The CDR3 coding sequence is TGCGCCAGCAGCTCCCAGGGGAGTGATGGCTACACCTTC. Amino acids: CASSSQGSDGYTF.

The chain employs TRBV4-2 and TRBJ1-2; D unresolved. This CDR3 comprises 12 residues. Trimming stripped 4 bases from V and 4 bases from J, with 7 bases between. Looked up from germline, CDR1 is LGHNA and CDR2 is YNFKEQ. The CDR3 sequence: CASSREPYGYTF. CDR3 in DNA: TGTGCCAGCAGCCGCGAACCCTATGGCTACACCTTC.

V is TRBV7-8 and J is TRBJ1-5; D possibly corresponds to TRBD1 (5 bases). CDR1 and CDR2 from the germline V gene are SGHVS and FQNEAQ. V was cut by 5 bases and J by 4 bases, with 15 bases left in between. This CDR3 comprises 15 residues. The CDR3 DNA reads as TGTGCCAGCAGCCCTAAAAGGCAGGGTAATCAGCCCCAGCATTTT. It is translated as CASSPKRQGNQPQHF.

The chain is built from TRBV6-6 and TRBJ2-1; 10 positions match TRBD2. The CDR3 extends over 14 amino acids. J was trimmed by 7 bases and V by 4 bases; bases with no gene match: 4. CDR1 and CDR2 from the germline V gene are MNHNY and SVGAGI (reference sequence). CDR3 in amino acids: CASSWSSGRNEQFF. The CDR3 DNA sequence: TGTGCCAGCAGTTGGTCTAGCGGGAGAAATGAGCAGTTCTTC.

J is TRBJ2-1 and V is TRBV19, with 11 bases that match TRBD1. This CDR3 region has 15 residues. The V gene's germline CDR1 is LNHDA and CDR2 SQIVND (reference sequence). The ends lost 2 bases at V and 6 bases at J; junction bases unmatched: 3. This CDR3 is CASSILGTGGNEQFF. CDR3 bases: TGTGCCAGTAGTATACTGGGGACAGGGGGCAATGAGCAGTTCTTC.

CDR3 sequence reads: CASSVLPGGYEQYF. The CDR3 DNA is TGTGCCAGCAGCGTACTCCCAGGGGGCTACGAGCAGTACTTC. The chain is built from TRBV9 and TRBJ2-7, with 7 positions matching TRBD1. This CDR3 comprises 14 residues. Trimming removed 1 base from V and 3 bases from J; junction bases left unmatched: 4. Germline CDR1 SGDLS, CDR2 YYNGEE.

The V and J genes are TRBV4-1 and TRBJ2-7, with D unclear. The length of the CDR3 is 13 residues. Germline loops: CDR1 MGHRA, CDR2 YSYEKL. Trimming removed 2 bases from V and 2 bases from J, with 7 bases in between. CDR3 residues: CASSQTPAYEQYF. The CDR3 region has the DNA TGCGCCAGCAGCCAAACACCCGCCTACGAGCAGTACTTC.

The V gene is TRBV9, the J gene TRBJ2-1; 8 bases agree with TRBD2. Germline CDR1 SGDLS, CDR2 YYNGEE. V shed 3 bases, J shed 2 bases, and the junction held 7 bases outside the gene matches. This CDR3 has 16 residues. The CDR3 spells CASSAITSGPYNEQFF. CDR3 DNA sequence: TGTGCCAGCAGCGCCATAACTAGCGGCCCCTACAATGAGCAGTTCTTC.

The chain links TRBV4-1 to TRBJ2-7, with D uncertain. CDR3 length: 14 residues. The germline V gene encodes CDR1 MGHRA and CDR2 YSYEKL. Trimming took 1 base from V and 4 from J, leaving 11 bases between them. The CDR3 DNA sequence: TGCGCCAGCAGCCAAGGATCGACTTTATACGAGCAGTACTTC. This codes for CASSQGSTLYEQYF.

As DNA, the CDR3 is TGTGCCAGCAGTAATCTAGCGGGAGCGGCGAATGAGCAGTTCTTC. Encoded protein: CASSNLAGAANEQFF. V gene TRBV6-4 combines with J gene TRBJ2-1; 10 bases align to TRBD2. CDR3 length: 15 residues. The germline V gene has CDR1 MRHNA and CDR2 SNTAGT. Trimming took 5 bases from V and 7 from J; bases not matched to a gene: 8.

The V and J genes are TRBV23-1 and TRBJ1-1; D not resolved. TRBV23-1 is labeled an ORF, and its function is uncertain. Trimming removed 4 bases from V and 10 bases from J, with 16 bases in between. This CDR3 contains 13 residues. Here the CDR3 reads CASSPSSSRGAFF. In DNA form, the CDR3 reads TGCGCCAGCAGTCCTAGTAGTTCCCGGGGAGCTTTCTTT.

Here the CDR3 DNA reads TGTGCCTGGAGGACAGGGTTTGGCTACACCTTC. As protein: CAWRTGFGYTF. The J gene is TRBJ1-2, the V gene TRBV30; 7 bases line up with TRBD1. Germline CDR1 reads GTSNPN; CDR2 reads SVGIG (reference sequence). The CDR3 contains 11 residues. Germline trimming cut 3 bases from V and 7 bases from J; bases unmatched to any gene: 2.

The chain is built from TRBV9 and TRBJ2-5; TRBD2 matches 9 bases. CDR1 is SGDLS, CDR2 YYNGEE, per germline. Losses at the gene ends were 0 bases for V and 3 bases for J; bases not matched to a gene: 3. The CDR3 loop spans 15 amino acids. The CDR3 protein is CASSVGLAAKETQYF. The CDR3 DNA reads TGTGCCAGCAGCGTAGGACTAGCGGCCAAAGAGACCCAGTACTTC.

The J gene is TRBJ1-5, the V gene TRBV28; no firm D call. CDR3 size: 12 residues. The germline V and J ends were trimmed by 2 bases and 4 bases, with 3 bases remaining between them. In germline, CDR1 is MDHEN, CDR2 SYDVKM. The CDR3 here is CASSLENQPQHF. CDR3 nucleotides: TGTGCCAGCAGTTTAGAGAATCAGCCCCAGCATTTT.

The chain joins TRBV28 to TRBJ2-5; 7 bases are a match to TRBD2. From germline, CDR1 is MDHEN and CDR2 SYDVKM. The length of the CDR3 is 15 residues. Trimming cost V 5 bases and J 4 bases; bases outside gene matches: 10. In DNA, the CDR3 is TGTGCCAGCAGTGCTAGCGGAACCGGAGGAGAGACCCAGTACTTC. The encoded protein is CASSASGTGGETQYF.

The chain combines TRBV18 with TRBJ2-1, with D tentatively TRBD1 (6 bases). Trimming removed 3 bases at V and 8 bases at J, with 14 bases between. This CDR3 has 14 amino acids. The V gene's germline CDR1 is KGHSH and CDR2 LQKENI. In DNA form, the CDR3 reads TGTGCCAGCTCACCGGCGGTTAAGGGGGATGAGCAGTTCTTC. Its translation: CASSPAVKGDEQFF. Full variable domain (rest looked up from reference TRBV18 and TRBJ2-1): NAGVMQNPRHLVRRRGQEARLRCSPMKGHSHVYWYRQLPEEGLKFMVYLQKENIIDESGMPKERFSAEFPKEGPSILRIQQVVRGDSAAYFCASSPAVKGDEQFFGPGTRLTVL.

The genes are TRBV7-2 and TRBJ2-5, with TRBD2 matching over 8 bases. Per germline, CDR1 SGHTA and CDR2 FQGNSA. Trimming cost V 1 base and J 1 base; bases outside gene matches: 2. This CDR3 region has 15 residues. In DNA, the CDR3 is TGTGCCAGCAGCTTAGTGACTAGCGCCCAAGAGACCCAGTACTTC. Its translation is CASSLVTSAQETQYF.

V is TRBV14 and J is TRBJ2-7, with D possibly being TRBD2 (6 bases). CDR1 SGHDN and CDR2 FVKESK come from the germline V gene. The CDR3 is 17 amino acids. Deletions cut 4 bases from V and 2 bases from J, with 21 bases between. The CDR3 coding sequence is TGTGCCAGCAGCCCTAGCCATTCGAGAACGGGGGCCTACGAGCAGTACTTC. Its translation is CASSPSHSRTGAYEQYF.

This chain links TRBV30 with TRBJ1-2; TRBD1 matches 7 bases. With 1 base clipped from V and 11 bases from J, the junction kept 13 bases outside the gene matches. Germline V gene sequence: CDR1 GTSNPN, CDR2 SVGIG (reference sequence). The CDR3 sequence is 14 residues long. CDR3 bases: TGTGCCTGGAGTGCGACAGGGAGCGCAGTTGGGTACACCTTC. Its translation: CAWSATGSAVGYTF.

This chain links TRBV7-9 with TRBJ2-7; D gene ambiguous. CDR1 is SEHNR, CDR2 FQNEAQ, per germline (reference sequence). The length of the CDR3 is 12 residues. V was cut by 4 bases and J by 4 bases, with 8 bases left in between. CDR3 nucleotides: TGTGCCAGCAGCTCGCCCACTTACGAGCAGTACTTC. Protein product: CASSSPTYEQYF.

The rearrangement links TRBV7-9 to TRBJ2-7; 9 positions agree with TRBD2. The CDR3 has 15 amino acids. After removal of 5 bases from V and 2 bases from J, the junction contained 7 bases not matched to a gene. Germline CDR1 and CDR2: SEHNR and FQNEAQ (reference sequence). DNA for the CDR3: TGTGCCAGCAGCCAGACTAGCGGCCAGACCTACGAGCAGTACTTC. It translates to CASSQTSGQTYEQYF.

J is TRBJ2-1 and V is TRBV7-6; 7 bases match TRBD1. J was trimmed by 4 bases and V by 5 bases; bases with no gene match: 23. The CDR3 length is 20 residues. Germline V gene data show CDR1 as SGHVS and CDR2 as FNYEAQ. CDR3 loop: CASSLRTDRDGVGIYNEQFF. The CDR3 nucleotides read TGTGCCAGCAGCCTAAGAACTGACAGGGATGGAGTTGGCATATACAATGAGCAGTTCTTC. Together with reference TRBV7-6 and TRBJ2-1, the CDR3 gives the full variable domain: GAGVSQSPRYKVTKRGQDVALRCDPISGHVSLYWYRQALGQGPEFLTYFNYEAQQDKSGLPNDRFSAERPEGSISTLTIQRTEQRDSAMYRCASSLRTDRDGVGIYNEQFFGPGTRLTVL.

The rearrangement links TRBV5-3 to TRBJ1-2; D is undetermined. TRBV5-3 is an open reading frame, and its role is uncertain. CDR3 length equals 15 residues. The V and J ends lost 4 bases and 11 bases respectively, with 24 bases between them. As DNA, the CDR3 is TGTGCCAGAAGCCTATACCCCGGACTGAAAGGGAGATACACCTTC. It encodes CARSLYPGLKGRYTF.

The chain is built from TRBV19 and TRBJ2-7; D perhaps matches TRBD2 (6 bases). This CDR3 spans 14 amino acids. Germline V gene lookup returns CDR1 LNHDA and CDR2 SQIVND (reference sequence). Trimming left V 6 bases short and J 4 bases short, with 16 bases between. The DNA for the CDR3 is TGTGCCAGTAGCGACGGGAGACGATTGTACGAGCAGTACTTC. The encoded protein is CASSDGRRLYEQYF. Looking up the rest from reference TRBV19 and TRBJ2-7 gives the full variable domain: DGGITQSPKYLFRKEGQNVTLSCEQNLNHDAMYWYRQDPGQGLRLIYYSQIVNDFQKGDIAEGYSVSREKKESFPLTVTSAQKNPTAFYLCASSDGRRLYEQYFGPGTRLTVT.

The chain uses TRBV6-1 and TRBJ2-6; D uncertain. CDR3 length: 15 amino acids. V lost 3 bases, J lost 0 bases, and 6 bases lay in between. Germline assignment: CDR1 MNHNS and CDR2 SASEGT. CDR3 coding DNA: TGTGCCAGCAGTGATTCGGGCTCTGGGGCCAACGTCCTGACTTTC. Protein product: CASSDSGSGANVLTF.

The chain is built from TRBV30 and TRBJ1-1; D unresolved. The CDR3 is 12 residues long. Germline V CDR1 and CDR2: GTSNPN, SVGIG (reference sequence). The V and J ends lost 2 bases and 12 bases respectively, with 16 bases between them. The CDR3 DNA follows: TGTGCCTGGAGTCCCTACGCAAGGGAGTCTTTCTTT. Residues: CAWSPYARESFF. The full variable domain, its missing parts supplied by reference TRBV30 and TRBJ1-1, is SQTIHQWPATLVQPVGSPLSLECTVEGTSNPNLYWYRQAAGRGLQLLFYSVGIGQISSEVPQNLSASRPQDRQFILSSKKLLLSDSGFYLCAWSPYARESFFGQGTRLTVV.

The chain couples TRBV4-1 to TRBJ1-3; D ambiguous. Trimming left V 0 bases short and J 3 bases short, with 21 bases between. Germline V lookup: CDR1 MGHRA, CDR2 YSYEKL. This CDR3 has 19 residues. CDR3 nucleotide sequence: TGCGCCAGCAGCCAAGATCGGCTCCTCGGGGTACGAGGTGGAAACACCATATATTTT. Encoded protein: CASSQDRLLGVRGGNTIYF.